The 28 T cell receptor beta chains below were found in one sample sequenced in a study of liver allograft versus peripheral blood T cells. About the study: The authors compared T cell receptor repertoires in transplanted livers with those in the peripheral blood of recipients.

Each CDR3 protein is one row after TCRdb ran MiXCR on the reads. The table lists 2,000 to 3,000 distinct CDR3 sequences, 16% of them singletons, with about 15% in the top ten. The source of these receptors is a human patient who had a liver transplant. Some T cells may arise from the graft donor.

This clonotype ranks as large. The V gene is TRBV29-1, the J gene TRBJ1-1; D is undetermined. With 6 bases removed from V and 0 bases from J, the gap between germline ends came to 14 bases. This CDR3 region has 14 residues. The V gene's germline CDR1 is SQVTM and CDR2 ANQGSEA. The CDR3 region is CSVGLYTMNTEAFF. In DNA, the CDR3 is TGCAGCGTCGGACTGTATACTATGAACACTGAAGCTTTCTTT.

Remarks on this clonotype: Since a much larger clone is just one base distant, this may be a read error. The V and J genes are TRBV29-1 and TRBJ2-3, with no clear D. CDR1 SQVTM and CDR2 ANQGSEA come from the germline V gene. The length of the CDR3 is 12 residues. The CDR3 DNA reads TGCAGCGTCGCACCCGGGCCGGATAGGCAGTATTTT. Protein sequence: CSVAPGPDRQYF.

This clonotype is deemed medium-sized. The chain links TRBV18 to TRBJ1-5, with TRBD1 matching 7 bases. V shed 8 bases, J shed 6 bases, and the junction held 7 bases outside the gene matches. There are 13 residues in the CDR3. CDR1 KGHSH and CDR2 LQKENI come from the germline V gene. The CDR3: CASTDRVSQPQHF. The CDR3 coding sequence is TGTGCCAGCACAGACAGGGTCAGTCAGCCCCAGCATTTT.

This clonotype is labeled as medium-sized. V and J are TRBV6-2 or TRBV6-3 and TRBJ1-1; D may be TRBD1 (5 bases). Germline CDR1 reads MNHEY; CDR2 reads SVGEGT. The length of the CDR3 is 16 residues. Trimming removed 2 bases from V and 0 bases from J, with 13 bases in between. CDR3 amino acids: CASSYGRAGLNTEAFF. The CDR3 DNA follows: TGTGCCAGCAGTTACGGCCGGGCGGGGCTGAACACTGAAGCTTTCTTT.

This clonotype was picked up a small number of times. The CDR3 protein is CASRYGTDYGYTF. In DNA, the CDR3 is TGTGCCAGCAGATACGGGACAGACTATGGCTACACCTTC. V and J are TRBV12-3 or TRBV12-4 and TRBJ1-2; 7 bases fit TRBD1. CDR3 size: 13 residues. The V and J ends lost 6 bases and 3 bases, in that order; junction bases with no gene match: 4.

By share, this clonotype ranks as medium-sized. The chain couples TRBV13 to TRBJ1-3, with D perhaps matching TRBD1 (6 bases). This CDR3 has 15 residues. Germline CDR1 and CDR2: PRHDT and FYEKMQ (reference sequence). Trimming pared 1 base from V and 4 bases from J, leaving 11 bases between. The CDR3 loop is CASSLERGGGNTIYF. CDR3 nucleotide sequence: TGTGCCAGCAGCTTAGAGCGAGGGGGAGGAAACACCATATATTTT.

J is TRBJ1-2 and V is TRBV7-9; no clear D gene. Between the trimmed V and J ends, which lost 2 bases and 3 bases, there was a span of 7 bases. The germline V gene has CDR1 SEHNR and CDR2 FQNEAQ (reference sequence). The CDR3 consists of 13 residues. The CDR3: CASSLSQYYGYTF. CDR3 DNA sequence: TGTGCCAGCAGCTTAAGCCAGTACTATGGCTACACCTTC.

By proportion, this clonotype is medium-sized. The chain links TRBV28 to TRBJ1-6, with D possibly being TRBD1 (5 bases). V was pared by 7 bases and J by 5 bases, with 12 bases between. The CDR3 totals 14 residues. From germline, CDR1 is MDHEN and CDR2 SYDVKM. CDR3 sequence reads: CASTTGGNNSPLHF. The CDR3 DNA is TGTGCCAGCACCACGGGGGGGAATAATTCACCCCTCCACTTT.

Sample share makes this clonotype large. The V gene is TRBV14, the J gene TRBJ1-1; D is ambiguous. The length of the CDR3 is 13 residues. V was trimmed by 4 bases and J by 1 base, leaving 7 bases between them. Germline CDR1 reads SGHDN; CDR2 reads FVKESK. Written as DNA, the CDR3 is TGTGCCAGCAGCCGAGACGGGAACACTGAAGCTTTCTTT. It translates to CASSRDGNTEAFF.

This clonotype was counted a few times. This chain links TRBV5-6 with TRBJ1-5; D might be TRBD1 (5 bases). This CDR3 region has 13 residues. Germline V gene data show CDR1 as SGHDT and CDR2 as YYEEEE. The ends were cut back, 6 bases at V and 4 bases at J, with 11 bases in the middle. Written as DNA, the CDR3 is TGTGCCAGCACCCGCCGGGGGAATCAGCCCCAGCATTTT. Protein sequence: CASTRRGNQPQHF.

The rearrangement uses TRBV11-2 and TRBJ1-6; D perhaps matches TRBD1 (6 bases). The CDR3 covers 15 residues. V lost 5 bases and J 6 bases, leaving 14 bases between the germline ends. Germline V gene sequence: CDR1 SGHAT, CDR2 FQNNGV. The CDR3 nucleotides read TGTGCCAGCAGCGGCGGGGGGGGGCTTAATTCACCCCTCCACTTT. Translating gives CASSGGGGLNSPLHF. Using reference TRBV11-2 and TRBJ1-6 for the parts outside the CDR3, the full variable domain is EAGVAQSPRYKIIEKRQSVAFWCNPISGHATLYWYQQILGQGPKLLIQFQNNGVVDDSQLPKDRFSAERLKGVDSTLKIQPAKLEDSAVYLCASSGGGGLNSPLHFGNGTRLTVT.

Judged by abundance, this clonotype is large. V gene TRBV7-2 combines with J gene TRBJ1-1; no firm D call. Trimming left V 5 bases short and J 1 base short, with 17 bases between. Germline V gene sequence: CDR1 SGHTA, CDR2 FQGNSA. The CDR3 consists of 16 residues. CDR3 region: CASSPTATRGNTEAFF. Here the CDR3 DNA reads TGTGCCAGCAGCCCTACTGCGACGAGAGGGAACACTGAAGCTTTCTTT.

The chain has TRBV27 and TRBJ1-5, with unresolved D. CDR1 and CDR2 from the germline V gene are MNHEY and SMNVEV (reference sequence). The ends were cut back, 2 bases at V and 2 bases at J, with 4 bases in the middle. This CDR3 is built from 13 residues. CDR3 amino acids: CASSLLGNQPQHF. As DNA, the CDR3 is TGTGCCAGCAGTTTACTGGGCAATCAGCCCCAGCATTTT.

The V gene is TRBV2, the J gene TRBJ1-2; no clear D. The CDR3 is made up of 14 amino acids. CDR1 is SNHLY and CDR2 is FYNNEI in the germline V gene. V lost 7 bases to trimming and J lost 7 bases, with 19 bases between them. CDR3 in amino acids: CASTSYTPRPGYTF. CDR3 DNA: TGTGCCAGCACCTCCTATACTCCCCGGCCTGGCTACACCTTC.

This clonotype was counted between two and nine times. V and J are TRBV19 and TRBJ1-5, with D possibly TRBD1 on 6 matching bases. The CDR3 runs to 13 residues. The germline V and J ends were trimmed by 1 base and 7 bases, with 8 bases remaining between them. The germline V gene encodes CDR1 LNHDA and CDR2 SQIVND (reference sequence). The DNA of the CDR3 is TGTGCCAGTAGTATAGGGGGACAACAGCCCCAGCATTTT. Its translation is CASSIGGQQPQHF.

This clonotype counts as medium-sized. This chain uses TRBV5-6 with TRBJ1-2; the D is unclear. V gave up 4 bases and J gave up 5 bases, with 12 bases separating them. Germline CDR1 is SGHDT and CDR2 is YYEEEE. The CDR3 totals 13 residues. The CDR3 protein is CASSPPEGYGYTF. The CDR3 nucleotides read TGTGCCAGCAGCCCCCCCGAAGGGTATGGCTACACCTTC.

V gene TRBV12-3 or TRBV12-4 combines with J gene TRBJ2-1; D call uncertain. V was trimmed by 5 bases and J by 10 bases, leaving 15 bases between them. The CDR3 covers 13 residues. The DNA of the CDR3 is TGTGCCAGCAGTCCCGACTGGGAATGGGAGCAGTTCTTC. This gives the protein CASSPDWEWEQFF.

This clonotype has only a few counts. V usage is TRBV7-9 and J usage is TRBJ1-2; 10 bases are shared with TRBD1. Germline lookup yields CDR1 SEHNR and CDR2 FQNEAQ (reference sequence). The V segment lost 3 bases and the J segment 3 bases; nucleotides outside the gene matches: 4. This CDR3 has 15 amino acids. This CDR3 is CASSLGGTGDYGYTF. The CDR3 DNA follows: TGTGCCAGCAGCTTGGGCGGGACAGGGGACTATGGCTACACCTTC. Using reference TRBV7-9 and TRBJ1-2 for the parts outside the CDR3, the full variable domain is DTGVSQNPRHKITKRGQNVTFRCDPISEHNRLYWYRQTLGQGPEFLTYFQNEAQLEKSRLLSDRFSAERPKGSFSTLEIQRTEQGDSAMYLCASSLGGTGDYGYTFGSGTRLTVV.

By sample fraction, this clonotype is large. The chain links TRBV16 to TRBJ1-3; D possibly corresponds to TRBD1 (5 bases). The CDR3 loop spans 15 amino acids. Germline V CDR1 and CDR2: KGHSY, FQNENV. V was trimmed by 0 bases and J by 4 bases, leaving 10 bases between them. The CDR3 spells CASSQSEGQGNTIYF. CDR3 nucleotides: TGTGCCAGCAGCCAATCGGAGGGGCAAGGAAACACCATATATTTT.

Regarding this clonotype: This is likely an artifact of a read error, given a far larger clone one base away. The chain recombines TRBV6-5 with TRBJ1-2; D gene unclear. The CDR3 spans 13 residues. The germline V gene has CDR1 MNHEY and CDR2 SVGAGI. CDR3 coding DNA: TGTGCCAGCAGTTTGGGTCAGAACTATGGCTACATCTTC. Encoded protein: CASSLGQNYGYIF.

This clonotype is termed large. The V call is TRBV19, the J call TRBJ1-1; 7 bases are a match to TRBD1. The V gene's germline CDR1 is LNHDA and CDR2 SQIVND (reference sequence). V trimming: 0 bases; J trimming: 6 bases; junction bases outside the gene matches: 7. CDR3 length: 15 residues. The CDR3 spells CASSIDGRGAAEAFF. The CDR3 DNA sequence: TGTGCCAGTAGTATAGATGGCAGGGGGGCGGCTGAAGCTTTCTTT.

By sample fraction, this clonotype is medium-sized. The chain combines TRBV6-5 with TRBJ1-3; D unclear. V was shortened by 3 bases and J by 0 bases, with 6 bases between the two germline ends. The CDR3 is made up of 14 amino acids. Germline V gene data show CDR1 as MNHEY and CDR2 as SVGAGI. The CDR3: CASSYESSGNTIYF. The CDR3 nucleotides read TGTGCCAGCAGTTATGAGAGCTCTGGAAACACCATATATTTT.

The CDR3 protein is CASSIGTGGTNYGYTF. CDR3 nucleotide sequence: TGTGCCAGTAGTATAGGGACAGGGGGCACCAACTATGGCTACACCTTC. The V and J genes are TRBV19 and TRBJ1-2; TRBD1 agrees at 11 bases. This CDR3 is 16 amino acids long. CDR1 LNHDA and CDR2 SQIVND come from the germline V gene (reference sequence). Unmatched junction bases numbered 3, after V lost 1 base and J lost 2 bases.

This clonotype counts as medium-sized. The gene calls are TRBV6-2 or TRBV6-3 and TRBJ1-5; D may be TRBD1 (5 bases). V was trimmed by 0 bases and J by 3 bases, leaving 15 bases between them. In germline, CDR1 is MNHEY, CDR2 SVGEGT. The CDR3 extends over 17 amino acids. For the CDR3, the DNA is TGTGCCAGCAGTTACTCCCCGGGACTGGCCAACAATCAGCCCCAGCATTTT. This codes for CASSYSPGLANNQPQHF.

This clonotype is judged medium-sized. V gene TRBV6-1 combines with J gene TRBJ1-2; D possibly corresponds to TRBD1 (6 bases). CDR3 size: 15 residues. The V gene's germline CDR1 is MNHNS and CDR2 SASEGT. Trimming removed 5 bases at V and 3 bases at J, with 16 bases between. CDR3 loop: CASSPMGTKDYGYTF. In nucleotides, the CDR3 is TGTGCCAGCAGTCCTATGGGGACAAAGGACTATGGCTACACCTTC.

By share, this clonotype ranks as medium-sized. This sequence joins TRBV6-6 and TRBJ2-7, with 7 bases matching TRBD1. Germline lookup yields CDR1 MNHNY and CDR2 SVGAGI (reference sequence). Trimming took 5 bases from V and 5 from J; bases not matched to a gene: 9. CDR3 length: 14 amino acids. CDR3 coding DNA: TGTGCCAGCAGTACCCGGACGAGGGGGCACGAGCAGTACTTC. Translated, it gives CASSTRTRGHEQYF.

The V gene is TRBV20-1, the J gene TRBJ2-2, with a tentative D call TRBD1 (6 bases). Germline values: CDR1 DFQATT, CDR2 SNEGSKA (reference sequence). The CDR3 runs to 16 residues. V shed 0 bases and J shed 2 bases, with 13 bases lying between them. CDR3 bases: TGCAGTGCTAGAGATCCGCGGACAGCTAACACCGGGGAGCTGTTTTTT. Amino acids: CSARDPRTANTGELFF.

This clonotype is judged medium-sized. The J gene is TRBJ2-7, the V gene TRBV15; a possible D gene is TRBD1 (6 bases). Trimming removed 0 bases from V and 4 bases from J, with 10 bases in between. This CDR3 spans 14 amino acids. CDR1 and CDR2 from the germline V gene are LNHNV and YYDKDF (reference sequence). The CDR3 nucleotides are TGTGCCACCAGCAGAGATTGGGGGCGATACGAGCAGTACTTC. This encodes CATSRDWGRYEQYF. Together with reference TRBV15 and TRBJ2-7, the CDR3 gives the full variable domain: DAMVIQNPRYQVTQFGKPVTLSCSQTLNHNVMYWYQQKSSQAPKLLFHYYDKDFNNEADTPDNFQSRRPNTSFCFLDIRSPGLGDTAMYLCATSRDWGRYEQYFGPGTRLTVT.